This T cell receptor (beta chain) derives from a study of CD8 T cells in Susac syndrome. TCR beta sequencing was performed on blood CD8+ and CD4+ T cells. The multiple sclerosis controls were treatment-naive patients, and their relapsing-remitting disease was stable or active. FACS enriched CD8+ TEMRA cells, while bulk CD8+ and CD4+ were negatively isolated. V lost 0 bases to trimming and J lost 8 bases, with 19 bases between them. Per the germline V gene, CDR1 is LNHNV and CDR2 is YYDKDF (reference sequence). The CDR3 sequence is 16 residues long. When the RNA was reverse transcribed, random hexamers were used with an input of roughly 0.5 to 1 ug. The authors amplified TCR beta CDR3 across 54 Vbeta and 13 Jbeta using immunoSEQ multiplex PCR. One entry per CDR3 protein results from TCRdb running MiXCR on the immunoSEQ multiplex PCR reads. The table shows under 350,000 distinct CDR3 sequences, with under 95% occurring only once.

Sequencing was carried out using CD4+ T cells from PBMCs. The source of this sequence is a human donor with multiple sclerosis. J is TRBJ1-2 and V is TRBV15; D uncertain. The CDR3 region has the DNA TGTGCCACCAGCAGAGATCTGTCCCGGGATCAGAGCGGCTACACCTTC. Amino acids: CATSRDLSRDQSGYTF.